These 5 T cell receptor beta chains came from one sample sequenced in a study of shared clonotypes between healthy human individuals. The method was immunoSEQ multiplex PCR; TCRdb's version includes in-frame clones alone and lacks a portion of them. Here the sample spans about 1.1 million clones, about four fifths being singletons. The source material was memory CD4+ T cells from PBMCs. Indicated subset: CD45RA-negative fraction. The receptor set was obtained from a young man in good health. Some clones in this sample may be carry-over from other donors' samples.

This chain uses TRBV6-5 with TRBJ2-3, with 10 bases lining up with TRBD1. CDR3 length: 16 amino acids. CDR1 and CDR2 (germline): MNHEY, SVGAGI. The V segment lost 2 bases and the J segment 1 base; nucleotides outside the gene matches: 3. The CDR3 nucleotides are TGTGCCAGCAGTTACGGGACAGGGGCCCGCACAGATACGCAGTATTTT. Protein product: CASSYGTGARTDTQYF.

The chain uses TRBV7-9 and TRBJ2-1, with D possibly being TRBD2 (6 bases). CDR3 length: 15 amino acids. Trimming pared 2 bases from V and 2 bases from J, leaving 10 bases between. The germline CDR1 and CDR2 sequences are SEHNR and FQNEAQ (reference sequence). The CDR3 sequence: CASSLLGRPYNEQFF. The CDR3 nucleotides are TGTGCCAGCAGCTTACTAGGGAGGCCCTACAATGAGCAGTTCTTC.

The V call is TRBV7-9, the J call TRBJ2-5, with 7 bases identical to TRBD1. The CDR3 is 14 residues long. Looked up from germline, CDR1 is SEHNR and CDR2 is FQNEAQ (reference sequence). After removal of 3 bases from V and 4 bases from J, the junction contained 5 bases not matched to a gene. The CDR3 loop is CASSFDRARETQYF. The DNA for the CDR3 is TGTGCCAGCAGCTTCGACAGGGCTCGAGAGACCCAGTACTTC.

J is TRBJ1-2 and V is TRBV14; 9 bases match TRBD1. Germline CDR1 SGHDN, CDR2 FVKESK. This CDR3 spans 16 amino acids. V gave up 1 base and J gave up 8 bases; unmatched junction bases: 11. The CDR3 here is CASSQGSSGTGFGYTF. The CDR3 region has the DNA TGTGCCAGCAGCCAAGGGTCTTCCGGGACAGGGTTCGGCTACACCTTC.

This clone was seen at least ten times. Additional DNA sequences in this sample encode the identical CDR3. V gene TRBV5-6 combines with J gene TRBJ1-2; TRBD1 aligns across 10 bases. This CDR3 has 16 amino acids. Per the germline V gene, CDR1 is SGHDT and CDR2 is YYEEEE. V lost 4 bases and J lost 4; bases outside the gene matches: 10. This chain's CDR3 is CASSLWGTGDSYGYTF. The CDR3 DNA follows: TGTGCCAGCAGCCTATGGGGGACAGGGGATTCCTATGGCTACACCTTC.